Presented here are 20 T cell receptor beta chains from one specimen sequenced in a study of glioma-infiltrating T cells after dendritic cell vaccination. The time point denotes: after dendritic cell vaccination, including at tumor progression/relapse. The repertoire was sequenced with immunoSEQ multiplex PCR; TCRdb's copy has only in-frame clones and lacks some. The sample consists of 100,000 to 120,000 clones, roughly 90% of them appearing once. Here the sequenced sample was blood, taken after dendritic cell vaccination. Source of these receptors: a human donor with glioblastoma.

A word on this clone: Distinct nucleotide sequences in the sample also encode this CDR3. This chain uses TRBV6-6 with TRBJ2-3, with D unresolved. The CDR3 consists of 11 residues. Trimming removed 6 bases from V and 5 bases from J, with 6 bases in between. Germline lookup yields CDR1 MNHNY and CDR2 SVGAGI (reference sequence). The CDR3 reads CASSPRDTQYF. The CDR3 DNA follows: TGTGCCAGCAGCCCCCGAGATACGCAGTATTTT.

This clone came up once. The chain combines TRBV5-1 with TRBJ2-7; TRBD1 aligns across 9 bases. Trimming at V came to 8 bases and at J to 6 bases, leaving 3 bases not matched to a gene. This CDR3 region has 11 residues. The V gene's germline CDR1 is SGHRS and CDR2 YFSETQ. The CDR3 loop reads CASRTGAEQYF. CDR3 DNA: TGCGCCAGTCGGACAGGGGCCGAGCAGTACTTC.

This clone was seen only a few times. The V gene is TRBV19, the J gene TRBJ2-5; D may be TRBD1 (6 bases). The CDR3 has 12 residues. Trimming shortened V by 5 bases and J by 6 bases, and 10 bases separated the two germline ends. CDR1 is LNHDA and CDR2 is SQIVND in the germline V gene (reference sequence). As DNA, the CDR3 is TGTGCCAGTAGTCCCCAGGGGAAGACCCAGTACTTC. Its translation is CASSPQGKTQYF.

The chain is built from TRBV6-1 and TRBJ1-1; 7 bases line up with TRBD1. The CDR3 has 11 residues. V lost 5 bases and J lost 7; bases outside the gene matches: 1. Germline values: CDR1 MNHNS, CDR2 SASEGT. The CDR3 nucleotides read TGTGCCAGCAGTAGGACAGGTGAAGCTTTCTTT. This translates into CASSRTGEAFF.

The genes are TRBV30 and TRBJ2-5; D might be TRBD2 (6 bases). V was clipped by 3 bases and J by 3 bases, with 14 bases between them. The CDR3 runs to 14 residues. CDR1 and CDR2 from the germline V gene are GTSNPN and SVGIG (reference sequence). CDR3 sequence: CAWRVWGGKETQYF. The CDR3 DNA sequence: TGTGCCTGGAGAGTGTGGGGCGGGAAAGAGACCCAGTACTTC.

The chain joins TRBV4-1 to TRBJ1-3, with a possible D match to TRBD1 (6 bases). The V gene's germline CDR1 is MGHRA and CDR2 YSYEKL. V gave up 3 bases and J gave up 8 bases, with 8 bases separating them. The CDR3 length is 12 residues. CDR3 residues: CASSHPGDTIYF. The CDR3 nucleotides are TGCGCCAGCAGCCACCCAGGGGACACCATATATTTT.

This chain connects TRBV11-3 to TRBJ1-2; D uncertain. From germline, CDR1 is SGHNT and CDR2 YENEEA. The V and J ends lost 3 bases and 8 bases respectively, with 10 bases between them. This CDR3 has 12 residues. The CDR3 sequence is CASSLASRGYTF. CDR3 coding DNA: TGTGCCAGCAGCTTGGCTTCCAGGGGCTACACCTTC.

This chain uses TRBV18 with TRBJ2-2; 11 bases are shared with TRBD2. Germline V gene data show CDR1 as KGHSH and CDR2 as LQKENI. Losses at the gene ends were 3 bases for V and 5 bases for J; bases not matched to a gene: 5. The CDR3 runs to 16 residues. CDR3 in DNA: TGTGCCAGCTCACCCCCTAGCGGGGGGCCAACCGGGGAGCTGTTTTTT. Amino acids: CASSPPSGGPTGELFF.

The count of this clone is one. This chain joins TRBV5-1 and TRBJ2-7; 8 nucleotides align to TRBD1. Trimming removed 0 bases from V and 4 bases from J; junction bases left unmatched: 3. Germline CDR1 reads SGHRS; CDR2 reads YFSETQ. The CDR3 spans 14 residues. CDR3 sequence reads: CASSLVTGAYEQYF. The DNA of the CDR3 is TGCGCCAGCAGCTTGGTGACAGGGGCATACGAGCAGTACTTC.

This clone is a singleton in its sample. The rearrangement joins TRBV10-3 to TRBJ1-2, with a tentative D call TRBD1 (6 bases). The CDR3 consists of 13 residues. Germline V CDR1 and CDR2: ENHRY, SYGVKD. The V end lost 2 bases, the J end lost 6 bases, and 10 bases lay between the germline ends. The CDR3 region is CAISERGNDGYTF. In nucleotides, the CDR3 is TGTGCCATCAGTGAGAGGGGGAATGATGGCTACACCTTC.

The rearrangement links TRBV7-9 to TRBJ1-1, with D tentatively TRBD1 (6 bases). CDR3 length equals 13 residues. Trimming took off 4 bases at V and 5 bases at J, with 11 bases between the two ends. The germline CDR1 and CDR2 sequences are SEHNR and FQNEAQ (reference sequence). The CDR3 DNA follows: TGTGCCAGCAGCTCAGGGGCACGGACTGAAGCTTTCTTT. Translating it yields CASSSGARTEAFF.

This chain uses TRBV10-2 with TRBJ1-4; D is unresolved. This CDR3 region has 14 residues. Trimming cost V 6 bases and J 0 bases, with 8 bases left between them. CDR1 WSHSY and CDR2 SAAADI come from the germline V gene. The CDR3 here is CASRPGSTNEKLFF. The CDR3 nucleotides read TGCGCCAGCAGGCCAGGATCAACTAATGAAAAACTGTTTTTT.

For this clone: Sequence at one end of the junction differs from germline and may be a read error. Other DNA sequences in the sample encode the same CDR3. This chain connects TRBV2 to TRBJ1-6; 7 bases are a match to TRBD1. CDR3 length: 15 residues. Germline CDR1 and CDR2: SNHLY and FYNNEI. For the CDR3, the DNA is TGTGCCAGCAGTGTAGGGGGCTCCTATAATTCCCCCCTCCACTTT. Amino acids: CASSVGGSYNSPLHF. Variable domain in full (rest from reference TRBV2 and TRBJ1-6): EPEVTQTPSHQVTQMGQEVILRCVPISNHLYFYWYRQILGQKVEFLVSFYNNEISEKSEIFDDQFSVERPDGSNFTLKIRSTKLEDSAMYFCASSVGGSYNSPLHFGNGTRLTVT.

This clone was picked up a small number of times. The J gene is TRBJ2-7, the V gene TRBV5-4; 12 bases agree with TRBD2. The CDR3 runs 20 residues. Germline assignment: CDR1 SGHNT and CDR2 YYREEE (reference sequence). J gave up 6 bases and V 4 bases, and 23 bases lay outside the gene matches. The CDR3 sequence: CASSPRALAGGPQGSSEQYF. The CDR3 nucleotides read TGTGCCAGCAGCCCAAGAGCCCTAGCGGGGGGGCCTCAGGGATCATCCGAGCAGTACTTC.

The chain has TRBV11-2 and TRBJ2-5, with D maybe TRBD1 (6 bases). V lost 5 bases and J lost 1, with 11 bases in between. The CDR3 length is 14 residues. Germline assignment: CDR1 SGHAT and CDR2 FQNNGV. The CDR3 DNA is TGTGCCAGCAGCCCAAGGGGGACCCAAGAGACCCAGTACTTC. It codes for CASSPRGTQETQYF.

The CDR3 DNA is TGTGCCAGCAGCTTGGTGCCGGAGAATCAGCCCCAGCATTTT. This codes for CASSLVPENQPQHF. This chain uses TRBV7-2 with TRBJ1-5, with unresolved D. Trimming removed 3 bases at V and 4 bases at J, with 10 bases between. Germline CDR1 is SGHTA and CDR2 is FQGNSA. The CDR3 has 14 amino acids.

The gene calls are TRBV2 and TRBJ2-7; D perhaps matches TRBD2 (5 bases). The CDR3 runs 12 residues. CDR1 and CDR2 from the germline V gene are SNHLY and FYNNEI. Trimming removed 4 bases from V and 4 bases from J, with 8 bases in between. CDR3 nucleotides: TGTGCCAGCAGTGTGGGAGAGTACGAGCAGTACTTC. Its protein is CASSVGEYEQYF. Full variable domain (missing parts from reference TRBV2 and TRBJ2-7): EPEVTQTPSHQVTQMGQEVILRCVPISNHLYFYWYRQILGQKVEFLVSFYNNEISEKSEIFDDQFSVERPDGSNFTLKIRSTKLEDSAMYFCASSVGEYEQYFGPGTRLTVT.

The chain carries TRBV11-3 and TRBJ2-7; 11 positions match TRBD2. CDR1 is SGHNT, CDR2 YENEEA, per germline. J was trimmed by 2 bases and V by 2 bases; bases with no gene match: 5. The CDR3 runs 16 residues. The CDR3 region is CASSLNRLAGTYEQYF. The CDR3 DNA reads as TGTGCCAGCAGCTTAAATCGACTAGCGGGGACCTACGAGCAGTACTTC.

The chain employs TRBV21-1 and TRBJ2-1; TRBD1 is taken as the D call from the table, unchecked against the DNA. TRBV21-1 is deemed a pseudogene. The CDR3 totals 17 residues. The CDR3 DNA sequence: TGTGCCAGCAGCAAATGGCAGGGGACAGGGGCCTACAATGAGCAGTTCTTC. Protein product: CASSKWQGTGAYNEQFF.

The gene calls are TRBV6-1 and TRBJ2-4, with 9 bases matching TRBD2. The CDR3 consists of 16 residues. Germline V gene lookup returns CDR1 MNHNS and CDR2 SASEGT. V trimming: 4 bases; J trimming: 0 bases; junction bases outside the gene matches: 4. The CDR3 reads CASSGLAGLAKNIQYF. CDR3 bases: TGTGCCAGCAGTGGGCTAGCGGGACTAGCCAAAAACATTCAGTACTTC.